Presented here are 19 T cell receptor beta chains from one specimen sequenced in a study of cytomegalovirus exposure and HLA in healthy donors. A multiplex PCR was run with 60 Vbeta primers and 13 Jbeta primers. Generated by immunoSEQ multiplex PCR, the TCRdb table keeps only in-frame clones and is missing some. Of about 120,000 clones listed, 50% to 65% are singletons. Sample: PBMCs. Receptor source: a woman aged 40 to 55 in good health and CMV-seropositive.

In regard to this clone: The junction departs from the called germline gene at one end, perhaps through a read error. CDR3 bases: TGTTCCAGCAGCCAGACGGGCTACGAGCAGTACTTC. Encoded protein: CSSSQTGYEQYF. The chain carries TRBV7-9 and TRBJ2-7; D gene unclear. The CDR3 spans 12 residues. The germline V gene has CDR1 SEHNR and CDR2 FQNEAQ (reference sequence).

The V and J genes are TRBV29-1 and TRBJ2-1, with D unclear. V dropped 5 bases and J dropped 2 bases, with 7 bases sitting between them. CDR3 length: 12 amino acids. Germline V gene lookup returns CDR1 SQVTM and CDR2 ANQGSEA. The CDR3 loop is CSVLLPYNEQFF. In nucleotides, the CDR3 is TGCAGCGTTTTACTCCCCTACAATGAGCAGTTCTTC.

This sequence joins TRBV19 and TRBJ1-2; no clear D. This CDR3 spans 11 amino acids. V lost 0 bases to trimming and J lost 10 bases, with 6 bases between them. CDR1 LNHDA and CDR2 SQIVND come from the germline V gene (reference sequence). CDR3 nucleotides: TGTGCCAGTAGTATAGACAGATTCTACACCTTC. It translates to CASSIDRFYTF.

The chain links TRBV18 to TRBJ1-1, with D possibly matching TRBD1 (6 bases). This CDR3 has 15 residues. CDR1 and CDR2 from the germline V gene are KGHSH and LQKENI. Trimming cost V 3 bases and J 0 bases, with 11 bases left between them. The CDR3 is CASSPPTGMNTEAFF. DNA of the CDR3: TGTGCCAGCTCACCCCCGACAGGAATGAACACTGAAGCTTTCTTT.

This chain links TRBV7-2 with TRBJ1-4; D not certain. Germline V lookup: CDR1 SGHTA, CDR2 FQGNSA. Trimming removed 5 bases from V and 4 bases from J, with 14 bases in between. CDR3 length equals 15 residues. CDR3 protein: CASSTRSGINEKLFF. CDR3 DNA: TGTGCCAGCAGCACCAGGTCGGGGATTAATGAAAAACTGTTTTTT.

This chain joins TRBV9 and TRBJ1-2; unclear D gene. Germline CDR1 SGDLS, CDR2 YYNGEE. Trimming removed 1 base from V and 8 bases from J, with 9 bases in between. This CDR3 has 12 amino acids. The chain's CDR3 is CASSVSAGGYTF. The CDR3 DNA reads TGTGCCAGCAGCGTATCCGCAGGAGGCTACACCTTC.

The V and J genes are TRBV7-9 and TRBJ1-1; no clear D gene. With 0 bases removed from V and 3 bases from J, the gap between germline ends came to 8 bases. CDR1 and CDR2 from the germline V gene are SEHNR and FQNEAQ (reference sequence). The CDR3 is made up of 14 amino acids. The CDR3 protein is CASSLAPYYTEAFF. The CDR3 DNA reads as TGTGCCAGCAGCTTAGCGCCCTATTACACTGAAGCTTTCTTT.

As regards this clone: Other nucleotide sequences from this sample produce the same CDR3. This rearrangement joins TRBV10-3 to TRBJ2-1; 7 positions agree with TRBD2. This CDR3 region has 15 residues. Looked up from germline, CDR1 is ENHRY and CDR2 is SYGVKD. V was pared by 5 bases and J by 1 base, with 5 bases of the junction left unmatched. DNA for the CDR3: TGTGCCATCAGTCTCTCGGGAGGTTCCTACAATGAGCAGTTCTTC. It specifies CAISLSGGSYNEQFF.

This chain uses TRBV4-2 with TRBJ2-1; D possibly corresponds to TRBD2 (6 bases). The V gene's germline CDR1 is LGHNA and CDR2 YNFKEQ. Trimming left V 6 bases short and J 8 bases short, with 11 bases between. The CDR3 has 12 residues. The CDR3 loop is CASREEGYEQFF. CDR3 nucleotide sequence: TGTGCCAGCAGGGAGGAGGGATATGAGCAGTTCTTC.

The CDR3 is CASYLQGTSYNEQFF. The CDR3 DNA reads TGTGCCAGCTACTTACAGGGGACCTCCTACAATGAGCAGTTCTTC. This chain connects TRBV7-2 to TRBJ2-1, with 7 nucleotides matching TRBD1. Germline lookup yields CDR1 SGHTA and CDR2 FQGNSA. V was clipped by 8 bases and J by 0 bases; unmatched bases: 7. The CDR3 length is 15 residues.

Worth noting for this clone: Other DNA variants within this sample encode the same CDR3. The DNA for the CDR3 is TGTGCCAGCAGCTTCGGCTACGAGCAGTACTTC. It translates to CASSFGYEQYF. The J gene is TRBJ2-7, the V gene TRBV5-4, with D uncertain. The CDR3 is 11 residues long. In germline, CDR1 is SGHNT, CDR2 YYREEE (reference sequence). Trimming left V 2 bases short and J 3 bases short, with 3 bases between.

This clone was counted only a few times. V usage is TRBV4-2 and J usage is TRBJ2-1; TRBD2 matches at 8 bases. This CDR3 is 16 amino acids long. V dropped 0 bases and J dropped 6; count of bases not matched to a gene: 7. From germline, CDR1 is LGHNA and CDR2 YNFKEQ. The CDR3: CASSQDTAGGGNEQFF. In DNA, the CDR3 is TGTGCCAGCAGCCAAGATACGGCGGGAGGCGGCAATGAGCAGTTCTTC.

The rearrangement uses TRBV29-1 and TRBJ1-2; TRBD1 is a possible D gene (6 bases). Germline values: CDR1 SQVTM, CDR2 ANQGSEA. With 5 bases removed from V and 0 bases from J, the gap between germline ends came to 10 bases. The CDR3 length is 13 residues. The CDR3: CSVWTASNYGYTF. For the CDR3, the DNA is TGCAGCGTTTGGACAGCGTCTAACTATGGCTACACCTTC.

CDR3 bases: TGTGCCAGCAGCCTTACAGGGGGAACTAACTATGGCTACACCTTC. Translation gives CASSLTGGTNYGYTF. V gene TRBV7-8 combines with J gene TRBJ1-2; TRBD1 matches 8 bases. Germline-derived CDR1 and CDR2 are SGHVS and FQNEAQ. The CDR3 covers 15 residues. With V trimmed by 5 bases and J by 0 bases, 5 bases remained unmatched.

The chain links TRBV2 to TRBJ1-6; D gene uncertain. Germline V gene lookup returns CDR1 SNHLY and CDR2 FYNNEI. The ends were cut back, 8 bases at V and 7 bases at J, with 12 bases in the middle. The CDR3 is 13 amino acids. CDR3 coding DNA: TGTGCCAGCGGATGGCGGGTAAATTCACCCCTCCACTTT. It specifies CASGWRVNSPLHF.

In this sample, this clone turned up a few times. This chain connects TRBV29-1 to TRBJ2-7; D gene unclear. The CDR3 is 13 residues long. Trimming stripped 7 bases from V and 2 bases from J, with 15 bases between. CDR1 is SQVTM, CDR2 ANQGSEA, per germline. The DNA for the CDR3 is TGCAGCGGGCTAGGTGGAGAGGCCTACGAGCAGTACTTC. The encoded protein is CSGLGGEAYEQYF.

CDR3 sequence: CASSWGQATSYEQYF. CDR3 DNA: TGTGCCAGCAGCTGGGGACAGGCAACTTCCTACGAGCAGTACTTC. This chain links TRBV5-6 with TRBJ2-5; 8 nucleotides line up with TRBD1. The tail of the sequence fits TRBJ2-7 better, so the J call may be wrong. CDR1 and CDR2 (germline): SGHDT, YYEEEE. The CDR3 consists of 15 residues.

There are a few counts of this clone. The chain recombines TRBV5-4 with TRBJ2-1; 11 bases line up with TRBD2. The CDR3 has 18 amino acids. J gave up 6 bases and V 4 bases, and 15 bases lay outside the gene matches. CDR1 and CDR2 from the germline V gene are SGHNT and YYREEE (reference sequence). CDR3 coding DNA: TGTGCCAGCAGCCCGGGGACTAGCGGCCCCTTGGGTCTCAATGAGCAGTTCTTC. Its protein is CASSPGTSGPLGLNEQFF.

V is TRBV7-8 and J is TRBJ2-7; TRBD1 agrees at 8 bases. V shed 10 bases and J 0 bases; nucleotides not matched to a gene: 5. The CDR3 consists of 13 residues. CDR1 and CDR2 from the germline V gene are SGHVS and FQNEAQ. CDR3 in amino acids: CATEDRDSYEQYF. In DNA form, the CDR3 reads TGTGCCACCGAGGACAGGGACTCCTACGAGCAGTACTTC.